This T cell receptor (beta chain) was retrieved from a study of T cells expressing NK-cell markers. Looking at the study overall: Sorted T-cell subsets CD3+CD56+NKG2C+, CD3+CD56+NKG2C- and CD3+CD56-NKG2C+ were TCR beta-sequenced. Notes on the study in general: Once again these clonotypes came out on top in the CD3+CD56-NKG2C+ fraction of several donors.

A remark on this clonotype: Its matching antigen is unknown.

This CDR3 spans 17 amino acids. CDR1 SGHTA and CDR2 FQGNSA come from the germline V gene. TCRdb processed the 5' RACE reads again and assigns one entry to each CDR3 protein, with no DNA. Here the sample table reports about 460,000 distinct CDR3 sequences. Sequenced material: blood T cells: a sorted CD56 or NKG2C T cell subset, CD4+ or CD8+ T cells, or bulk PBMC T cells (not recorded which). This clonotype originated in a woman between 50 and 59 years old in good health. J is TRBJ2-1 and V is TRBV7-2; TCRdb outputs TRBD2, but without DNA this stays unchecked. CDR3 sequence: CASSLGPPGLAGYEQFF.